This entry lists 13 T cell receptor beta chains sequenced from one sample in a study of T cell responses to AZD1222 COVID-19 vaccine. Profiling relied on immunoSEQ multiplex PCR, and the TCRdb table lists in-frame clones only, not all of them. The sample records 150,000 to 180,000 clones, roughly 90% being singletons. Sequencing used peripheral blood, obtained on day 0 of MenACWY control vaccination. All receptors come from an adult in good health.

The chain joins TRBV28 to TRBJ1-5, with a tentative D call TRBD1 (6 bases). The V gene's germline CDR1 is MDHEN and CDR2 SYDVKM. The CDR3 is 14 residues long. Trimming cost V 7 bases and J 9 bases, with 19 bases left between them. CDR3: CASNHRAGGRPQHF. In nucleotides, the CDR3 is TGTGCCAGCAACCATCGGGCCGGGGGCCGGCCCCAGCATTTT.

This clone was observed a single time. The chain has TRBV2 and TRBJ1-1; unclear D gene. The CDR3 covers 13 residues. With 7 bases removed from V and 8 bases from J, the gap between germline ends came to 17 bases. The V gene's germline CDR1 is SNHLY and CDR2 FYNNEI. The CDR3 region is CASIMGTGREAFF. The CDR3 DNA reads as TGTGCCAGCATAATGGGAACCGGGAGGGAAGCTTTCTTT.

The chain has TRBV27 and TRBJ2-7; TRBD1 matches at 7 bases. J gave up 6 bases and V 3 bases, and 17 bases lay outside the gene matches. The germline V gene encodes CDR1 MNHEY and CDR2 SMNVEV (reference sequence). The CDR3 spans 17 residues. The chain's CDR3 is CASSFSGGRGMSGEQYV. Here the CDR3 DNA reads TGTGCCAGCAGTTTTAGTGGCGGCAGGGGGATGTCGGGCGAGCAGTACGTC.

This chain joins TRBV7-2 and TRBJ1-1; D remains ambiguous. Between the trimmed V and J ends, which lost 0 bases and 10 bases, there was a span of 24 bases. Germline CDR1 SGHTA, CDR2 FQGNSA. The CDR3 runs 17 residues. CDR3 sequence: CASSLALSDSSLLGAFF. CDR3 coding DNA: TGTGCCAGCAGCTTAGCGCTAAGCGACTCCTCACTCCTGGGAGCTTTCTTT.

The rearrangement links TRBV2 to TRBJ1-3; D is ambiguous. This CDR3 comprises 15 residues. Trimming removed 5 bases from V and 4 bases from J, with 15 bases in between. Germline V CDR1 and CDR2: SNHLY, FYNNEI. The CDR3 is CASSSQGRAGNTIYF. CDR3 DNA: TGTGCCAGCAGTTCACAAGGGAGGGCAGGAAACACCATATATTTT. The whole variable domain, remainder taken from reference TRBV2 and TRBJ1-3, is EPEVTQTPSHQVTQMGQEVILRCVPISNHLYFYWYRQILGQKVEFLVSFYNNEISEKSEIFDDQFSVERPDGSNFTLKIRSTKLEDSAMYFCASSSQGRAGNTIYFGEGSWLTVV.

The chain has TRBV3-1 (or the pseudogene TRBV3-2) and TRBJ1-6; tentatively, D is TRBD1 (6 bases). Germline CDR1 is LGHDT and CDR2 is YNNKEL (reference sequence). The CDR3 sequence is 16 residues long. V was trimmed by 0 bases and J by 7 bases, leaving 13 bases between them. This CDR3 is CASSQEQGRWNSPLHF. DNA of the CDR3: TGTGCCAGCAGCCAAGAGCAGGGGAGATGGAATTCACCCCTCCACTTT.

The V gene is TRBV6-5, the J gene TRBJ2-7; D gene unclear. V was pared by 0 bases and J by 1 base, with 4 bases between. The CDR3 sequence is 13 residues long. Germline V gene sequence: CDR1 MNHEY, CDR2 SVGAGI. The CDR3 spells CASSYSPSYEQYV. The CDR3, as DNA: TGTGCCAGCAGTTACTCACCATCCTACGAGCAGTACGTC.

This chain links TRBV12-3 or TRBV12-4 with TRBJ1-5; a weak D match, TRBD1 (5 bases). V shed 5 bases and J shed 3 bases, with 8 bases lying between them. This CDR3 is 13 amino acids long. CDR3 loop: CASSLGHNQPQHF. The CDR3 bases are TGTGCCAGCAGTCTCGGACACAATCAGCCCCAGCATTTT.

The rearrangement joins TRBV7-2 to TRBJ2-1, with TRBD2 matching over 9 bases. Germline CDR1 SGHTA, CDR2 FQGNSA. This CDR3 contains 14 residues. With V trimmed by 1 base and J by 9 bases, 4 bases remained unmatched. The CDR3 loop reads CASSLGGRGIEQFF. CDR3 DNA: TGTGCCAGCAGCTTAGGCGGGAGGGGGATTGAGCAGTTCTTC.

This sequence joins TRBV11-3 and TRBJ2-7, with 13 bases identical to TRBD2. V lost 5 bases, J lost 4 bases, and 8 bases stayed unmatched. CDR1 and CDR2 from the germline V gene are SGHNT and YENEEA. The CDR3 has 16 residues. DNA of the CDR3: TGTGCCAGCAGCCCAGGACTAGCGGGAGAGGCGTACGAGCAGTACTTC. Its translation: CASSPGLAGEAYEQYF.

V gene TRBV3-1 (or the pseudogene TRBV3-2) combines with J gene TRBJ1-3; TRBD1 matches at 7 bases. This CDR3 has 16 residues. From germline, CDR1 is LGHDT and CDR2 YNNKEL (reference sequence). The ends lost 0 bases at V and 2 bases at J; junction bases unmatched: 4. The CDR3 region has the DNA TGTGCCAGCAGCCAAGATCACACAGGGGCTGGAAACACCATATATTTT. It translates to CASSQDHTGAGNTIYF.

The V call is TRBV28, the J call TRBJ1-5, with D unresolved. Germline assignment: CDR1 MDHEN and CDR2 SYDVKM. The CDR3 sequence is 14 residues long. V was cut by 5 bases and J by 4 bases, with 12 bases left in between. CDR3 bases: TGTGCCAGCAGTGCCCCGGGGAAGAATCAGCCCCAGCATTTT. This codes for CASSAPGKNQPQHF.

The chain links TRBV2 to TRBJ2-5, with TRBD1 as a possible D gene (8 bases). The CDR3 spans 15 residues. V was pared by 4 bases and J by 5 bases, with 17 bases between. The germline V gene has CDR1 SNHLY and CDR2 FYNNEI. The CDR3 loop is CASSGPQGGWETQYF. The CDR3 DNA follows: TGTGCCAGCAGTGGACCACAGGGGGGGTGGGAGACCCAGTACTTC.